The 32 T cell receptor beta chains below come from one sample, sequenced in a study of identical twins. TCRdb re-called the 5' RACE reads through MiXCR, storing one row per CDR3 protein. The sample lists 550,000 to 800,000 distinct CDR3 sequences, around 7.4% occurring once. Another study also made use of these data, one on yellow fever vaccine responses in identical twins.

Sequenced material: PBMCs. These receptors all stem from a woman under 30 in good health.

This clonotype was seen a handful of times. The rearrangement joins TRBV20-1 to TRBJ2-6; D not certain. Germline V CDR1 and CDR2: DFQATT, SNEGSKA (reference sequence). Deletions cut 4 bases from V and 0 bases from J, with 16 bases between. This CDR3 has 17 residues. The CDR3 DNA reads as TGCAGTGCTACCCGAGAGAGCTCTAGCTCTGGGGCCAACGTCCTGACTTTC. Its translation: CSATRESSSSGANVLTF.

The chain recombines TRBV7-9 with TRBJ1-2, with TRBD1 identical over 7 bases. The CDR3 loop spans 16 amino acids. Germline trimming cut 6 bases from V and 5 bases from J; bases unmatched to any gene: 15. In germline, CDR1 is SEHNR, CDR2 FQNEAQ (reference sequence). CDR3 loop: CASSYRGPSREYGYTF. CDR3 DNA sequence: TGTGCCAGCAGTTATAGGGGGCCGTCCAGGGAGTATGGCTACACCTTC.

The chain uses TRBV12-3 or TRBV12-4 and TRBJ2-7, with 8 bases that match TRBD1. The CDR3 extends over 14 amino acids. The ends lost 5 bases at V and 2 bases at J; junction bases unmatched: 5. DNA for the CDR3: TGTGCCAGCAGTGCCCGGGACAGGCCCTACGAGCAGTACTTC. Encoded protein: CASSARDRPYEQYF.

The chain has TRBV12-5 and TRBJ2-2; 10 bases match TRBD2. Germline CDR1 and CDR2: LGHNT and FRNRAP. The CDR3 is made up of 17 amino acids. V lost 4 bases to trimming and J lost 5 bases; unmatched junction nucleotides: 10. The DNA of the CDR3 is TGTGCTAGTGGTTCCACCCCTAGCGGGAGCTGGACCGGGGAGCTGTTTTTT. Residues: CASGSTPSGSWTGELFF.

This clonotype was seen only a few times. This chain joins TRBV27 and TRBJ1-5; D call uncertain. V lost 2 bases and J lost 6, with 14 bases in between. This CDR3 is built from 15 residues. Germline V CDR1 and CDR2: MNHEY, SMNVEV (reference sequence). In DNA form, the CDR3 reads TGTGCCAGCAGTTTAAGGGCGACCTCCGCTCAGCCCCAGCATTTT. It encodes CASSLRATSAQPQHF.

The chain employs TRBV6-5 and TRBJ2-5; D might be TRBD2 (6 bases). V lost 2 bases and J lost 4, with 17 bases in between. Per the germline V gene, CDR1 is MNHEY and CDR2 is SVGAGI. This CDR3 region has 16 residues. The CDR3 spells CASSYPGTPHGETQYF. CDR3 nucleotides: TGTGCCAGCAGTTACCCTGGGACTCCCCACGGAGAGACCCAGTACTTC.

This clonotype was found many times. The chain combines TRBV12-3 or TRBV12-4 with TRBJ1-1; 7 bases agree with TRBD1. Trimming cost V 7 bases and J 4 bases; bases outside gene matches: 6. The CDR3 totals 13 residues. CDR3 protein: CASNRDRGTEAFF. The CDR3 nucleotides read TGTGCCAGCAATAGGGACAGAGGCACTGAAGCTTTCTTT.

The chain recombines TRBV23-1 with TRBJ2-2; no clear D. TRBV23-1 is marked as an open reading frame, function uncertain. The CDR3 extends over 18 amino acids. V lost 3 bases, J lost 0 bases, and 17 bases lay in between. DNA for the CDR3: TGCGCCAGCAGTCATGTCACCCCGCTCCGACCGAACACCGGGGAGCTGTTTTTT. This gives the protein CASSHVTPLRPNTGELFF.

This clonotype was observed a few times. J is TRBJ1-4 and V is TRBV20-1, with 9 nucleotides matching TRBD1. V lost 6 bases to trimming and J lost 8 bases; unmatched junction nucleotides: 7. The CDR3 covers 13 residues. Per the germline V gene, CDR1 is DFQATT and CDR2 is SNEGSKA (reference sequence). The CDR3 loop is CSATGTGMEKLFF. The CDR3 bases are TGCAGTGCCACCGGGACAGGGATGGAAAAACTGTTTTTT.

This clonotype was observed a handful of times. The CDR3: CASSTRQGNGYTF. CDR3 bases: TGTGCCAGCAGCACTCGACAGGGGAATGGCTACACCTTC. The chain couples TRBV9 to TRBJ1-2; the match to TRBD1 covers 8 bases. The ends lost 4 bases at V and 6 bases at J; junction bases unmatched: 5. The germline V gene has CDR1 SGDLS and CDR2 YYNGEE. CDR3 length equals 13 residues.

Details on this clonotype: The junction and the germline gene differ at one end; a read error may be behind it. V and J are TRBV28 and TRBJ1-6; D remains ambiguous. The CDR3 covers 13 residues. Germline V gives CDR1 MDHEN, CDR2 SYDVKM. CDR3 protein: CASSLAHNSPPHF. CDR3 sequence (DNA): TGTGCCAGCAGTTTGGCACATAATTCACCCCCCCACTTT.

The gene calls are TRBV5-1 and TRBJ1-1; no firm D call. The CDR3 has 15 residues. Germline V lookup: CDR1 SGHRS, CDR2 YFSETQ. V was trimmed by 2 bases and J by 3 bases, leaving 14 bases between them. CDR3 in DNA: TGCGCCAGCAGCTTAGGACCCATGGTGGACACTGAAGCTTTCTTT. This encodes CASSLGPMVDTEAFF.

In its sample, this clonotype was seen a few times. The chain has TRBV12-3 or TRBV12-4 and TRBJ2-1, with 10 bases fitting TRBD1. The CDR3 has 15 residues. V gave up 1 base and J gave up 10 bases; unmatched junction bases: 7. CDR3 protein: CASSLGGDRGGEQFF. The CDR3 nucleotides read TGTGCCAGCAGTTTAGGTGGGGACAGGGGCGGAGAGCAGTTCTTC.

The chain couples TRBV5-3 to TRBJ2-7; possible D gene TRBD1, 5 bases. TRBV5-3 is placed among ORFs of uncertain function. This CDR3 contains 14 residues. The V end lost 8 bases, the J end lost 0 bases, and 15 bases lay between the germline ends. The CDR3 region is CASSPRVLSYEQYV. CDR3 sequence (DNA): TGTGCCAGCAGCCCCAGGGTCCTCTCCTACGAGCAGTACGTC.

The chain employs TRBV7-8 and TRBJ2-2, with D unresolved. The CDR3 totals 16 residues. V lost 5 bases and J lost 4, with 17 bases in between. Germline V gene lookup returns CDR1 SGHVS and CDR2 FQNEAQ. The CDR3 loop is CASSPDTSRSTGELFF. The CDR3 nucleotides are TGTGCCAGCAGCCCAGACACTTCGAGGAGCACCGGGGAGCTGTTTTTT.

The rearrangement links TRBV24-1 to TRBJ2-1, with D perhaps being TRBD1 or TRBD2 (5 bases each). Deletions cut 4 bases from V and 7 bases from J, with 16 bases between. The CDR3 has 15 amino acids. Germline lookup yields CDR1 KGHDR and CDR2 SFDVKD. The CDR3 DNA reads as TGTGCCACCAGTGACCGGGGACCCGCCTGGAATGAGCAGTTCTTC. This translates into CATSDRGPAWNEQFF.

This clonotype has a handful of counts. The rearrangement uses TRBV20-1 and TRBJ2-5, with D hard to call. There are 10 residues in the CDR3. V was pared by 8 bases and J by 5 bases, with 9 bases between. Germline values: CDR1 DFQATT, CDR2 SNEGSKA (reference sequence). CDR3 loop: CSPLKETQYF. The CDR3 coding sequence is TGCAGTCCCCTTAAGGAGACCCAGTACTTC.

In its sample, this clonotype was seen many times. V is TRBV10-3 and J is TRBJ2-1; 13 bases align to TRBD2. Trimming at V came to 4 bases and at J to 5 bases, leaving 8 bases not matched to a gene. Germline loops: CDR1 ENHRY, CDR2 SYGVKD. This CDR3 has 17 amino acids. Here the CDR3 DNA reads TGTGCCATCAGTGGGTCTGGGGGACTAGCGGGACACAATGAGCAGTTCTTC. Residues: CAISGSGGLAGHNEQFF.

This clonotype was seen a few times. The chain carries TRBV6-1 and TRBJ2-7; the match to TRBD2 covers 10 bases. Losses at the gene ends were 7 bases for V and 6 bases for J; bases not matched to a gene: 6. This CDR3 has 13 residues. Germline V gene lookup returns CDR1 MNHNS and CDR2 SASEGT. CDR3 bases: TGTGCCAGCACAGTAGCGGGAGGTGCCGAGCAGTACTTC. This encodes CASTVAGGAEQYF.

The V gene is TRBV15, the J gene TRBJ2-1; tentatively, D is TRBD2 (7 bases). CDR1 and CDR2 from the germline V gene are LNHNV and YYDKDF (reference sequence). Trimming shortened V by 3 bases and J by 3 bases, and 15 bases separated the two germline ends. This CDR3 comprises 16 residues. The CDR3 spells CATSREGGGHYNEQFF. The CDR3 DNA reads TGTGCCACCAGCAGGGAGGGCGGGGGACACTACAATGAGCAGTTCTTC.

The table lists this clonotype with a few counts. The V gene is TRBV5-1, the J gene TRBJ2-3, with unresolved D. The CDR3 totals 13 residues. The V gene's germline CDR1 is SGHRS and CDR2 YFSETQ. The V end was cut by 0 bases, the J end by 11 bases, with 13 bases between. Written as DNA, the CDR3 is TGCGCCAGCAGCTTGGCTCCTATGGTAGGGCAGTATTTT. Protein: CASSLAPMVGQYF.

The V gene is TRBV12-3 or TRBV12-4, the J gene TRBJ2-2; TRBD2 aligns across 13 bases. The CDR3 is 16 residues long. J lost 4 bases, V lost 3 bases, and 2 bases had no gene match. CDR3 in amino acids: CASSFGTSGTTGELFF. In DNA, the CDR3 is TGTGCCAGCAGTTTCGGGACTAGCGGGACCACCGGGGAGCTGTTTTTT.

This clonotype has ten or more counts. V and J are TRBV29-1 and TRBJ1-1; weak D call: TRBD1 (5 bases). With 1 base removed from V and 5 bases from J, the gap between germline ends came to 14 bases. The CDR3 length is 14 residues. The germline gives CDR1 SQVTM, CDR2 ANQGSEA. The CDR3 coding sequence is TGCAGCGTTGAAGCAAATTCCGGGGGAACTGAAGCTTTCTTT. This gives the protein CSVEANSGGTEAFF.

This clonotype was seen a handful of times. V and J are TRBV5-5 and TRBJ1-5; D is unresolved. Deletions cut 0 bases from V and 0 bases from J, with 13 bases between. Germline V lookup: CDR1 SGHKS, CDR2 YYEKEE (reference sequence). The CDR3 length is 17 residues. DNA for the CDR3: TGTGCCAGCAGCTTGGCGGCAGGCGAGTATAGCAATCAGCCCCAGCATTTT. Its translation is CASSLAAGEYSNQPQHF.

The V gene is TRBV20-1, the J gene TRBJ2-7; 12 bases are shared with TRBD2. Germline CDR1 reads DFQATT; CDR2 reads SNEGSKA (reference sequence). The trim removed 3 bases at V and 3 bases at J, leaving 12 bases unmatched. The CDR3 length is 17 residues. CDR3 loop: CSARGLAGGGDSYEQYF. For the CDR3, the DNA is TGCAGTGCTAGGGGACTAGCGGGTGGCGGAGATAGCTACGAGCAGTACTTC.

This clonotype was detected a few times. The rearrangement uses TRBV7-9 and TRBJ1-4; TRBD1 is a possible D gene (6 bases). The CDR3 runs 14 residues. Germline V CDR1 and CDR2: SEHNR, FQNEAQ (reference sequence). Trimming cost V 8 bases and J 4 bases, with 14 bases left between them. CDR3 region: CASGQGFGNEKLFF. The CDR3 region has the DNA TGTGCCAGCGGGCAGGGGTTTGGTAATGAAAAACTGTTTTTT.

At least ten counts were recorded for this clonotype. The chain is built from TRBV6-1 and TRBJ1-1; no clear D gene. V was cut by 2 bases and J by 10 bases, with 20 bases left in between. Germline-derived CDR1 and CDR2 are MNHNS and SASEGT. The CDR3 is 15 residues long. The CDR3 bases are TGTGCCAGCAGTGAACCGGGTCCTACGCGATTTTTAGCTTTCTTT. Residues: CASSEPGPTRFLAFF.

The chain recombines TRBV12-3 or TRBV12-4 with TRBJ1-4; D is undetermined. There are 14 residues in the CDR3. V lost 3 bases and J lost 8, with 13 bases in between. CDR3 residues: CASSFGPAEEKLFF. The CDR3 nucleotides read TGTGCCAGCAGTTTCGGACCCGCGGAGGAAAAACTGTTTTTT.

This clonotype was seen at least ten times. This CDR3 is CASSPARGGLAGQSSYNEQFF. The DNA of the CDR3 is TGTGCCAGCAGCCCGGCTAGGGGGGGACTAGCGGGGCAGAGCTCCTACAATGAGCAGTTCTTC. The chain joins TRBV11-2 to TRBJ2-1; 13 positions agree with TRBD2. After removal of 5 bases from V and 0 bases from J, the junction contained 16 bases not matched to a gene. CDR1 is SGHAT, CDR2 FQNNGV, per germline. The CDR3 is made up of 21 amino acids.

This clonotype was counted at least ten times. The chain joins TRBV6-2 or TRBV6-3 to TRBJ1-6; TRBD1 agrees at 8 bases. Germline CDR1 reads MNHEY; CDR2 reads SVGEGT. The length of the CDR3 is 16 residues. Losses at the gene ends were 5 bases for V and 9 bases for J; bases not matched to a gene: 12. This CDR3 is CASSIHGTGGGSPLHF. The CDR3 DNA is TGTGCCAGCAGTATCCACGGGACAGGCGGGGGTTCACCCCTCCACTTT.

This clonotype showed up just a few times. The chain has TRBV18 and TRBJ1-2, with unresolved D. There are 13 residues in the CDR3. V was pared by 2 bases and J by 3 bases, with 7 bases between. Germline CDR1 reads KGHSH; CDR2 reads LQKENI. The CDR3 DNA sequence: TGTGCCAGCTCACCAAGCGGGCACTATGGCTACACCTTC. Its translation is CASSPSGHYGYTF.

This clonotype occurred a few times. The DNA for the CDR3 is TGCGCCAGCAGAAAGTCCAGCGGGGCCTCACAAGAGACCCAGTACTTC. As protein: CASRKSSGASQETQYF. V and J are TRBV5-1 and TRBJ2-5; TRBD2 matches at 7 bases. The germline V gene encodes CDR1 SGHRS and CDR2 YFSETQ. This CDR3 has 16 residues. J lost 2 bases, V lost 5 bases, and 12 bases had no gene match.